These T cell receptor beta chains were read from a single sample in a study of blood T cell repertoires in COVID-19. Profiling relied on immunoSEQ multiplex PCR, and the TCRdb table lists in-frame clones only, not all of them. The top ten clones hold about an eighth of a sample with more than 25,000 clones, around 83% of them seen once. Material for sequencing was peripheral blood. These receptors all come from a human donor in a cohort sampled during active COVID-19. CDR3s include the opening cysteine and the closing phenylalanine or tryptophan. Each record gives: D gene, J gene, clone size, V gene, CDR3 protein, CDR3 DNA. The D gene is left open where the match is weak. A clone size is listed for some rows: how often the clone was seen (once, few, many), or a class if it is expanded.

NA TRBJ1-3 NA TRBV9 CASSERTGTTGNTIYF TGTGCCAGCAGCGAAAGAACAGGGACGACTGGAAACACCATATATTTT
NA TRBJ1-5 few TRBV4-1 CASSQDGTRGQPQHF TGCGCCAGCAGCCAAGACGGGACTCGTGGTCAGCCCCAGCATTTT
NA TRBJ2-3 NA TRBV15 CATSREQAGGQAQDTQYF TGTGCCACCAGCAGAGAGCAGGCGGGTGGCCAGGCGCAGGATACGCAGTATTTT
TRBD1 TRBJ1-2 NA TRBV5-4 CASSWERTGGGYTF TGTGCCAGCAGCTGGGAACGGACAGGGGGCGGCTACACCTTC
TRBD2 TRBJ2-1 NA TRBV7-9 CASSQRLAGGNEQFF TGTGCCAGCAGCCAAAGACTAGCGGGGGGGAATGAGCAGTTCTTC
NA TRBJ2-7 NA TRBV7-6 CASSPERAGAPYEQYF TGTGCCAGCAGCCCCGAACGGGCAGGGGCTCCCTACGAGCAGTACTTC
TRBD1 TRBJ2-3 NA TRBV30 CAWSLTGGATDTQYF TGTGCCTGGAGTCTGACAGGGGGCGCGACAGATACGCAGTATTTT
NA TRBJ2-6 few TRBV19 CASSIVGGSSAGANVLTF TGTGCCAGTAGTATAGTAGGCGGTAGTAGCGCCGGGGCCAACGTCCTGACTTTC
NA TRBJ1-5 NA TRBV19 CASSNRHFPQPQHF TGTGCCAGTAGTAATCGACATTTTCCTCAGCCCCAGCATTTT
TRBD1 TRBJ2-5 NA TRBV5-6 CASSMGQLSTQYF TGTGCCAGCAGCATGGGACAGTTGTCGACCCAGTACTTC
TRBD2 TRBJ2-5 once TRBV7-2 CASRTSGGATETQYF TGTGCCAGCAGGACTAGCGGGGGAGCCACGGAGACCCAGTACTTC
TRBD1 TRBJ2-2 NA TRBV5-1 CASSPGTGVNTGELFF TGCGCCAGCAGCCCCGGGACAGGGGTCAACACCGGGGAGCTGTTTTTT
NA TRBJ2-1 NA TRBV29-1 CSTLRAVNEQFF TGCAGCACCCTGAGAGCGGTTAATGAGCAGTTCTTC
TRBD1 TRBJ1-2 NA TRBV2 CASSEQGWSGYTF TGTGCCAGCAGCGAACAGGGGTGGAGTGGCTACACCTTC
NA TRBJ2-5 NA TRBV4-2 CASSQGGDSETQYF TGTGCCAGCAGCCAAGGGGGGGACTCGGAGACCCAGTACTTC
NA TRBJ2-7 NA TRBV11-2 CASSDGRGRDEQYF TGTGCCAGCAGTGACGGGCGGGGGCGCGACGAGCAGTACTTC
NA TRBJ1-3 NA TRBV19 CASRQGFENTIYF TGTGCCAGTAGACAGGGTTTTGAAAACACCATATATTTT
TRBD1 TRBJ2-7 NA TRBV28 CASSLGTGVYEQYF TGTGCCAGCAGTTTAGGGACAGGGGTTTACGAGCAGTACTTC
NA TRBJ2-5 NA TRBV15 CATSRGGGQQETQYF TGTGCCACCAGCAGAGGAGGCGGACAGCAAGAGACCCAGTACTTC
TRBD1 TRBJ1-5 NA TRBV19 CASSPFRDSNQPQHF TGTGCCAGTAGTCCCTTCAGGGACAGTAATCAGCCCCAGCATTTT
NA TRBJ1-2 NA TRBV6-2/TRBV6-3 CASSYQGRHGYTF TGTGCCAGCAGTTACCAGGGGCGGCATGGCTACACCTTC
NA TRBJ2-5 NA TRBV7-3 CASSLNGLPQETQYF TGTGCCAGCAGCTTGAATGGGCTACCCCAAGAGACCCAGTACTTC
TRBD1 TRBJ2-7 once TRBV6-5 CASSYRQGSGEQYF TGTGCCAGCAGTTACCGACAGGGAAGCGGCGAGCAGTACTTC
NA TRBJ2-3 NA TRBV29-1 CSVVGHGGDTQYF TGCAGCGTTGTAGGTCATGGAGGAGATACGCAGTATTTT
NA TRBJ1-6 NA TRBV6-6 CASSPQGYNSPLHF TGTGCCAGCAGTCCACAGGGTTATAATTCACCCCTCCACTTT
NA TRBJ1-2 few TRBV28 CASRGEGLSYGYTF TGTGCCAGCAGAGGGGAAGGCCTGAGCTATGGCTACACCTTC
NA TRBJ1-1 NA TRBV9 CASSVAGNTEAFF TGTGCCAGCAGCGTAGCCGGGAACACTGAAGCTTTCTTT
TRBD2 TRBJ2-7 NA TRBV6-5 CAILLAGPLYEQYF TGTGCCATCCTACTAGCGGGGCCTTTATACGAGCAGTACTTC
TRBD1 TRBJ2-7 few TRBV5-5 CASSLQGAYEQYF TGTGCCAGCAGCTTACAGGGGGCTTACGAGCAGTACTTC
NA TRBJ1-1 NA TRBV19 CASSIEKRNTEAFF TGTGCCAGTAGTATAGAGAAGAGGAACACTGAAGCTTTCTTT
NA TRBJ1-2 NA TRBV28 CASSFGRFGGYTF TGTGCCAGCAGTTTTGGCAGGTTCGGTGGCTACACCTTC
TRBD1 TRBJ1-6 once TRBV18 CASSPGTGDYNSPLHF TGTGCCAGCTCACCAGGGACAGGAGATTATAATTCACCCCTCCACTTT
NA TRBJ1-4 NA TRBV11-1 CASSPRGTEDEKLFF TGTGCCAGCAGCCCGAGGGGGACCGAGGATGAAAAACTGTTTTTT
TRBD1 TRBJ1-1 NA TRBV9 CASSKQGDTEAFF TGTGCCAGCAGCAAGCAGGGGGACACTGAAGCTTTCTTT
TRBD1 TRBJ1-2 NA TRBV18 CASSLQDRGLSGYTF TGTGCCAGCTCACTTCAGGACAGGGGGTTATCTGGCTACACCTTC
NA TRBJ2-2 NA TRBV4-3 CASRPGLANTGELFF TGCGCCAGCAGACCTGGACTGGCGAACACCGGGGAGCTGTTTTTT
TRBD2 TRBJ2-7 NA TRBV4-1 CASRALAGPPYEQYF TGCGCCAGCAGAGCGCTAGCGGGGCCCCCCTACGAGCAGTACTTC
TRBD2 TRBJ2-3 NA TRBV5-1 CASSLRTSWDTQYF TGCGCCAGCAGCTTGCGGACTAGCTGGGATACGCAGTATTTT
NA TRBJ1-5 once TRBV7-2 CASSLEGYSNQPQHF TGTGCCAGCAGCTTGGAGGGGTATAGCAATCAGCCCCAGCATTTT
TRBD1 TRBJ2-7 NA TRBV10-1 CASSGGPSGTGRNEQYF TGCGCCAGCAGTGGAGGACCCTCCGGGACAGGGAGGAACGAGCAGTACTTC
NA TRBJ1-1 NA TRBV19 CASRLAGDTEAFF TGTGCCAGTCGATTGGCGGGGGACACTGAAGCTTTCTTT
NA TRBJ1-2 NA TRBV6-5 CASLLRGWPGYTF TGTGCCAGCCTCCTCCGAGGGTGGCCTGGCTACACCTTC
TRBD2 TRBJ2-7 NA TRBV6-1 CASSVTSGVPTYEQYF TGTGCCAGCAGTGTTACTAGCGGGGTCCCAACCTACGAGCAGTACTTC
NA TRBJ2-5 few TRBV18 CASSAGQQETQYF TGTGCCAGCTCCGCGGGACAGCAAGAGACCCAGTACTTC
NA TRBJ2-2 NA TRBV12-3/TRBV12-4 CASSYVPTGELFF TGTGCCAGCAGCTATGTCCCCACCGGGGAGCTGTTTTTT
NA TRBJ1-2 NA TRBV6-2/TRBV6-3 CASSYTDDRIGYYGYTF TGTGCCAGCAGTTACACCGACGACAGGATCGGATACTATGGCTACACCTTC
NA TRBJ1-2 NA TRBV10-2 CASTHEGRGYTF TGCGCCAGCACTCATGAGGGTCGGGGCTACACCTTC
NA TRBJ2-5 NA TRBV6-1 CASSESAGETQYF TGTGCCAGCAGTGAATCGGCAGGAGAGACCCAGTACTTC
NA TRBJ1-6 NA TRBV19 CASRWSAGNSPLHF TGTGCCAGTAGATGGAGCGCAGGGAATTCACCCCTCCACTTT
TRBD1 TRBJ1-1 NA TRBV27 CASSPTRTGTGNTEAFF TGTGCCAGCAGTCCCACCCGGACAGGGACGGGGAACACTGAAGCTTTCTTT
NA TRBJ2-7 NA TRBV12-5 CASGLGTVLGYEQYF TGTGCTAGTGGTTTGGGGACAGTTTTAGGCTACGAGCAGTACTTC
NA TRBJ1-3 NA TRBV10-1 CASSGGGELSGNTIYF TGCGCCAGCAGTGGGGGTGGGGAGCTATCCGGAAACACCATATATTTT
NA TRBJ1-5 NA TRBV18 CASSESYSNQPQHF TGTGCCAGCTCTGAGTCTTATAGCAATCAGCCCCAGCATTTT
NA TRBJ2-2 NA TRBV2 CASSGQTTSTGELFF TGTGCCAGCAGTGGACAGACGACGAGCACCGGGGAGCTGTTTTTT
NA TRBJ1-4 NA TRBV12-3/TRBV12-4 CASRAVGNEKLFF TGTGCCAGCAGAGCGGTAGGGAATGAAAAACTGTTTTTT
TRBD1 TRBJ1-4 NA TRBV18 CASSPGQGVEKLFF TGTGCCAGCTCACCGGGACAGGGTGTTGAAAAACTGTTTTTT